This paragraph reports one T cell receptor (beta chain). The antigen this receptor binds is unknown. Per-base quality was not reported, and no clone a single base away is much larger than it. The trial excluded patients who had a history of autoimmune disease or were on systemic immunosuppression. Peripheral blood for TCR sequencing was collected from all dose cohorts at baseline, on cycle 4 day 1, and on cycle 7 day 1. The samples were drawn from a first-in-human, open-label, multicenter phase I dose-escalation trial of ivuxolimab. Adults with locally advanced or metastatic melanoma, renal cell, hepatocellular, or head and neck squamous cell carcinoma were enrolled in the trial. Before TCR sequencing, CD4+ and CD8+ T cells were separately sorted from peripheral blood. These data belong to a study of OX40 agonist ivuxolimab in advanced cancers. Study-level background: Ivuxolimab was an agonistic, fully human IgG2 monoclonal antibody directed against OX40 (CD134), a costimulatory receptor. Patients were allowed to have had prior anti-PD-1, anti-PD-L1 or anti-CTLA-4 therapy, and approximately 41% of the dose-escalation patients had previously received checkpoint inhibitors. Partial responses occurred in three dose-escalation patients: two with cutaneous melanoma and one with hepatocellular carcinoma. Intravenous ivuxolimab was administered to patients every 2 weeks at six dose levels: 0.01, 0.1, 0.3, 1.5, 3 and 10 mg/kg. The paper covers the monotherapy dose-escalation part of the phase I ivuxolimab trial, which included N of about 50 patients. The dose-escalation cohort was around 83% male with a mean age of about 60 years, ranging from 23 to 79. Of the roughly 54 dose-escalation patients, hepatocellular carcinoma was present in 19, melanoma in approximately 15, renal cell carcinoma in 9 and head and neck cancer in 9. The purpose of peripheral TCRbeta sequencing was to test whether ivuxolimab changed TCR sequence diversity and led to clonal T-cell expansion. The investigation overall reported the following: On average, CD8+ T cells showed more expanded clones than CD4+ T cells after ivuxolimab. In partial responders in the 0.1-3.0 mg/kg groups, normalized peripheral clonal expansion was found to be among the lowest, especially among CD8+ T cells. Low levels of normalized T-cell clonal expansion were also seen in some nonresponding patients. At doses of 0.1 to 3.0 mg/kg, clonal expansion of both CD4+ and CD8+ T cells in blood was seen between baseline and week 6. The antigen specificity of the peripheral T cells that underwent clonal expansion was not determined.

To sequence the TCRbeta CDR3 region, genomic DNA was isolated from the sorted cells. The immunoSEQ Assay was used for sequencing of TCRbeta CDR3 regions. Entries here come from immuneACCESS through TCRdb and include only in-frame sequences with V and J called. Some clones fail to appear in such tables; in the studies checked, an unresolved V gene covers under half of the shortfall, and the cause of the remainder is unknown. For this sample the table gives some 60,000 clones, of which about 80% were detected only once. The top ten clonotypes cover roughly 5% of the sample. Reading from cysteine to phenylalanine, the CDR3 counts 15 amino acids. The entry retains the CDR3 DNA only, 45 bases that are in frame from base 1. CDR1 MGHRA and CDR2 YSYEKL were looked up in the germline V gene. Trimming costs V 0 bases and J 2 bases, and their ends lie 8 bases apart.

Here the chain combines TRBV4-1 and TRBJ1-3, with no confidently assigned D gene. The sample here was CD4+ or CD8+ T cells sorted from blood, taken in a trial of the OX40 agonist ivuxolimab. The clonotype comes from an adult with an advanced solid tumor such as melanoma, head and neck, liver or kidney cancer. The CDR3 is CASSQDRTAGNTIYF. The nucleotides read TGCGCCAGCAGCCAAGATCGGACTGCTGGAAACACCATATATTTT.